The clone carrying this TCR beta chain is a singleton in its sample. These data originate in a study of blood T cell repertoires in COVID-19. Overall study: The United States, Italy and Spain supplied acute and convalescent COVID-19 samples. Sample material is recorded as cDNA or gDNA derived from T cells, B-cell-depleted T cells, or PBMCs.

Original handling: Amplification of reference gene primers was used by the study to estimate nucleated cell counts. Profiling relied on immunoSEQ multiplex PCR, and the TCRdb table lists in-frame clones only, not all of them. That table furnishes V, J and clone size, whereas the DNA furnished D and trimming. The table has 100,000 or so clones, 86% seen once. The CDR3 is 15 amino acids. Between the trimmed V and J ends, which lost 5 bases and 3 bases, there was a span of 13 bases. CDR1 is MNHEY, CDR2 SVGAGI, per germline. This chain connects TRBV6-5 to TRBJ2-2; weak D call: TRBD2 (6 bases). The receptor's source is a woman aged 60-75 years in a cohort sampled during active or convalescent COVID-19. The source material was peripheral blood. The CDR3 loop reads CASSLRTGDTGELFF. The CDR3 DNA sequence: TGTGCCAGCAGTCTGCGGACGGGAGACACCGGGGAGCTGTTTTTT.